The clone carrying this TCR beta chain was seen a handful of times. Antigen: not known. This sample was taken from a study of response to subunit inactivated influenza vaccine. Study results and caveats: Authors suggested seasonal influenza vaccinations each recruit few new T cells.

Each CDR3 protein is one row after TCRdb ran MiXCR on the RT-PCR reads. Of a few hundred thousand distinct CDR3 sequences listed, approximately 9.9% are singletons. CDR3 length: 11 residues. V lost 10 bases, J lost 7 bases, and 2 bases stayed unmatched. Germline-derived CDR1 and CDR2 are ENHRY and SYGVKD. This specimen consisted of PBMCs from blood, obtained roughly 6 weeks after vaccination. This sequence joins TRBV10-3 and TRBJ2-7; 12 nucleotides line up with TRBD2. The sequence derives from a man between 45 and 60 years old who received an inactivated influenza vaccine. CDR3 coding DNA: TGTGCCACCGGACTAGCGGGGGAGCAGTACTTC. Protein: CATGLAGEQYF.